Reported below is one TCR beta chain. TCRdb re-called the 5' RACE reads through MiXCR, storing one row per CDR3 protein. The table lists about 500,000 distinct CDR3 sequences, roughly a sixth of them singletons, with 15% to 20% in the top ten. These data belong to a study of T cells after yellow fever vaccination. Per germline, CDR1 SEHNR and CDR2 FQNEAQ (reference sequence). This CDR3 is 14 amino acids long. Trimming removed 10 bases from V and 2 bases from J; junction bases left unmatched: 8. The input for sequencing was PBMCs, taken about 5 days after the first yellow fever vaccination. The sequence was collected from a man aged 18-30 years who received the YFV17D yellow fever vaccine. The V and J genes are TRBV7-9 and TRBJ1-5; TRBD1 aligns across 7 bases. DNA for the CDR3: TGTGCCACCGACAGGGTTGGCGGCAATCAGCCCCAGCATTTT. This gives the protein CATDRVGGNQPQHF.